A single T cell receptor beta chain is shown here with its context. Its antigen is not identified. One entry per CDR3 protein results from TCRdb running MiXCR on the 5' RACE reads. This table has roughly 380,000 distinct CDR3 sequences, 28% appearing once. This CDR3 spans 13 amino acids. Trimming stripped 5 bases from V and 5 bases from J, with 12 bases between. The V gene's germline CDR1 is MNHEY and CDR2 SVGEGT. The record originates from a study of T-cell memory formation after mild COVID-19. For the study at large: TCR clustering was largely donor specific.

Overall study findings and caveats: Among CD4+ contracting clones, most were CM and EM, and CD8+ ones EMRA. Contracting clones, day 15 to 85, had balanced CD4/CD8, and later expanders favored CD4+.

The sample consisted of PBMCs or a T cell subset sorted from them (not recorded which). The origin of this receptor is an adult woman who had mild COVID-19 (a few samples of this study predate the infection). Cell type and time point are not known. The rearrangement links TRBV6-2 or TRBV6-3 to TRBJ1-2; TRBD1 might be the D (5 bases). The CDR3 DNA reads TGTGCCAGCAGTCAGAATGGGGGATATGGCTACACCTTC. It yields the protein CASSQNGGYGYTF.